The entry below describes one T cell receptor (beta chain). There is no known antigen for this receptor. No much larger clonotype is one base removed from it; base qualities were not supplied. This record belongs to a study of blood T cell repertoires in COVID-19 (TCRdb year 2020). Turning to the overall study: Samples covering the acute and convalescent phases of COVID-19 were provided by collaborators in the United States, Italy and Spain. Samples were obtained from the ongoing ImmuneRACE study (first 160 participants) and from 950 to 1,500 subjects provided by 6 global collaborators. The material from the prospective study consisted of cDNA or gDNA derived from T cells, B-cell-depleted T cells, or PBMCs. Where HLA class I and class II types were available, the types were taken from metadata supplied by the sample provider, not from assay-based typing. Subjects who had been exposed to COVID-19, were actively infected with it, or had recovered from it provided the deeply sampled blood TCRbeta repertoires that made up the dataset. Nearly every sample came with metadata listing a de-identified subject ID, COVID-19 status, age in years and sex. The repertoires were released in a freely available public database intended as a resource for research on the immune response to SARS-CoV-2. The paper's findings and limits, for the study overall: The quantity of clinical and demographic metadata differed by source and by participant and was supplied without curation.

The germline V gene gives CDR1 as SGHTA and CDR2 as FQGTGA. The germline V end is reduced by 2 bases and the J end by 0 bases; junction bases left unmatched: 17. Taken from cysteine to phenylalanine, the CDR3 has 21 residues. The DNA shown is the 63-base CDR3, in frame from base 1. The immunoSEQ Assay, a bias-controlled multiplex PCR, was used to amplify TCRbeta CDR3 regions from genomic DNA. Per the authors' processing: Nucleated cell counts per sample were estimated from amplification of reference gene primers within the assay. To quantify the absolute abundance of each unique TCRbeta CDR3 rearrangement, sequence reads were collapsed and filtered. For each sample, productive Simpson clonality was calculated by taking the square root of Simpson's diversity index across productive rearrangements. As stored in TCRdb, this immuneACCESS dataset retains in-frame rearrangements with V and J assigned. A fraction of the clones does not appear; measured against another copy, unresolved V genes explain less than half of the discrepancy, and the remainder lacks a known reason. Clone size and V and J calls were adopted from that table, with D and trimming inferred from the DNA. The sample table lists about 190,000 clones, 90% of them with a count of one. The top ten hold 0.5% to 0.65% of the sample.

The collaborating institutions used their own protocols to collect whole blood in K2EDTA tubes. For TCRbeta analysis, collaborators shipped samples as frozen whole blood, isolated PBMCs, or DNA extracted from either of those sample types. The chain is made from TRBV7-3 and TRBJ1-5, and 9 junctional nucleotides match TRBD1. This TCR was recovered from a man aged 50 to 60 with acute or convalescent COVID-19. The specimen sequenced was peripheral blood. CDR3 loop: CASSLSRPGRGQGYSNQPQHF. The bases are TGTGCCAGCAGCTTATCTCGGCCGGGTAGGGGACAGGGATATAGCAATCAGCCCCAGCATTTT.